This T cell receptor beta chain was profiled in a study of blood T cells in healthy people across ages. Whenever a sample was processed, at least 6.5 million PBMCs were isolated. The CDR3 spans 14 residues. With 6 bases clipped from V and 7 bases from J, the junction kept 8 bases outside the gene matches. Germline loops: CDR1 DFQATT, CDR2 SNEGSKA (reference sequence). A J-beta primer mix and a sample-barcoded 5' primer were used in a second PCR of about 7 to 12 cycles. TCRdb fed the 5' RACE reads into MiXCR, producing one record per CDR3 protein. The top ten hold about 23% of the sample, which has 1.5 million to 2 million distinct CDR3 sequences, roughly two fifths seen once. General observations from the study: Per million T cells, the diversity of TCR beta decreased roughly linearly as age advanced.

As regards this clonotype: Its antigen remains unknown.

Material for sequencing was blood. The origin of this receptor is a human donor in good health. V usage is TRBV20-1 and J usage is TRBJ1-6; 8 bases are a match to TRBD1. CDR3 protein: CSAGDRGWNSPLHF. The CDR3 bases are TGCAGTGCGGGTGACAGGGGATGGAATTCACCCCTCCACTTT.